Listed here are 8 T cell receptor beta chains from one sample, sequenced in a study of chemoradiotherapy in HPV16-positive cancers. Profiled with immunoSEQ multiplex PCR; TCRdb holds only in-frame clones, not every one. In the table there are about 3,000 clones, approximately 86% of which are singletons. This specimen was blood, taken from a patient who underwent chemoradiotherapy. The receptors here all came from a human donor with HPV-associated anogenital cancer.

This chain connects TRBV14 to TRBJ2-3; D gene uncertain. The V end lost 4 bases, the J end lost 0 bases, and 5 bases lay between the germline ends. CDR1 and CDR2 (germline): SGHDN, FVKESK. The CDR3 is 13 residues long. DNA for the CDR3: TGTGCCAGCAGCCTAGGTAGCACAGATACGCAGTATTTT. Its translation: CASSLGSTDTQYF.

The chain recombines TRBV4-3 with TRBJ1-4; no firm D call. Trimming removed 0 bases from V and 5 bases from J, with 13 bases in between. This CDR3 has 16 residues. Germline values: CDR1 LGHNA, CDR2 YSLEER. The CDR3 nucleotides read TGCGCCAGCAGCCAAGATCCCATTGGGTCGAATGAAAAACTGTTTTTT. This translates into CASSQDPIGSNEKLFF.

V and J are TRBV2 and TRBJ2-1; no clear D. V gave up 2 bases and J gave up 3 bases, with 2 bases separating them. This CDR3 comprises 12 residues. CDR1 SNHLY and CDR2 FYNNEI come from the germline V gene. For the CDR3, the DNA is TGTGCCAGCAGTGAAAGCTACAATGAGCAGTTCTTC. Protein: CASSESYNEQFF.

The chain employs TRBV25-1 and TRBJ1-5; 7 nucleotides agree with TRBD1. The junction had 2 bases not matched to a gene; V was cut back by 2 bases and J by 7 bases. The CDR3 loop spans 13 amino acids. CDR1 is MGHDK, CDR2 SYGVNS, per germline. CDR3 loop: CASSELGGQPQHF. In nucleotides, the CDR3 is TGTGCCAGCAGTGAACTAGGGGGCCAGCCCCAGCATTTT.

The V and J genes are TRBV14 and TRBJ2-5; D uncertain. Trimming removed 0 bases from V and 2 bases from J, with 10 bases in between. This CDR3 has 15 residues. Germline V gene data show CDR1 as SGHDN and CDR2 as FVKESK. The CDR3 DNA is TGTGCCAGCAGCCAAGATAACCGCAGGCAAGAGACCCAGTACTTC. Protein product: CASSQDNRRQETQYF.

The CDR3 DNA sequence: TGCGCCAGCAGACGGACAGGTACTGCAACAGATACGCAGTATTTT. It translates to CASRRTGTATDTQYF. The rearrangement links TRBV5-1 to TRBJ2-3, with 7 bases identical to TRBD1. Trimming took 5 bases from V and 3 from J; bases not matched to a gene: 9. Per germline, CDR1 SGHRS and CDR2 YFSETQ. There are 15 residues in the CDR3.

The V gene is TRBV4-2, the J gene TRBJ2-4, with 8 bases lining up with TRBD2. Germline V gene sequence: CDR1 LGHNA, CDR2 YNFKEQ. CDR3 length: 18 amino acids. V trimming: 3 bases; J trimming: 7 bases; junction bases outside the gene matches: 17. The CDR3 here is CASSQASSSAGGGNIQYF. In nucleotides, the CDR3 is TGTGCCAGCAGCCAGGCCTCCTCCAGCGCGGGGGGCGGGAACATTCAGTACTTC.

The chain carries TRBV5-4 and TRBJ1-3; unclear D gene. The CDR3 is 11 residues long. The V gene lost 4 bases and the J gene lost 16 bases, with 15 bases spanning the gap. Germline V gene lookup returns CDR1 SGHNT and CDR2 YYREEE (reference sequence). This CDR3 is CASSIGPVVYF. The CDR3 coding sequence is TGTGCCAGCAGCATCGGTCCGGTCGTGTATTTT.